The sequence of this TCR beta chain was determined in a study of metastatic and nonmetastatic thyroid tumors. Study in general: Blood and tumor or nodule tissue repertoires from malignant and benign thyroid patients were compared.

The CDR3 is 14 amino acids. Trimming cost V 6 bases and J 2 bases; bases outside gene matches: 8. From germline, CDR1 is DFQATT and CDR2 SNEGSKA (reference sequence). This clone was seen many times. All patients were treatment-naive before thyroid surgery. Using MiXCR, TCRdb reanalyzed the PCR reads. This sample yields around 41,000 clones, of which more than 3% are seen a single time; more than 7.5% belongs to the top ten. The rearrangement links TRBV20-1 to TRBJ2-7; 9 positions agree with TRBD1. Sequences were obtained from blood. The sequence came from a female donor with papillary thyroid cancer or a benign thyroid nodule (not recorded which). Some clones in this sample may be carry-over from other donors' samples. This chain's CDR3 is CSAPAGTGTYEQYF. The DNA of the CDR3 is TGCAGTGCCCCCGCCGGGACAGGGACCTACGAGCAGTACTTC.